The text below deals with one T cell receptor (beta chain). Primers: 60 Vbeta forward and 13 Jbeta reverse. TCRdb keeps only in-frame clones here, not all; method: immunoSEQ multiplex PCR. The sample lists fewer than 200,000 clones, approximately 78% occurring once. The data were obtained in a study of cytomegalovirus exposure and HLA in healthy donors. This CDR3 is built from 15 residues. Germline CDR1 and CDR2: SNHLY and FYNNEI. V lost 5 bases, J lost 2 bases, and 14 bases lay in between. Sequenced input: PBMCs. The gene calls are TRBV2 and TRBJ2-3; D not certain. The TCR originated in a girl aged 2 to 9 in good health and CMV-seropositive. The CDR3 here is CASSIEDRITDTQYF. The CDR3 DNA follows: TGTGCCAGCAGTATCGAGGATCGTATCACAGATACGCAGTATTTT.